This TCR beta chain was observed in a study of T cells after yellow fever vaccination. Study outcomes and limitations: A faster peak, day 5 versus 15, was reached by the weaker secondary response. Once the booster was given, most primary-vaccination clones reappeared, at approximately 97% for CD4 and approximately 88% for CD8.

The table lists this clonotype with a few counts. The target antigen is unknown. TCR cDNA, made by 5'RACE template switching, carried an added universal primer site and UMIs. TCRdb re-derived calls from the 5' RACE reads in MiXCR, one entry per CDR3 protein. The sample yields 500,000 to 650,000 distinct CDR3 sequences, 9% to 15% seen once. Germline lookup yields CDR1 SGHAT and CDR2 FQNNGV. The CDR3 runs to 20 residues. J gave up 2 bases and V 0 bases, and 11 bases lay outside the gene matches. This TCR was recovered from a man aged 30-40 years who received the YFV17D yellow fever vaccine. The sample consisted of PBMCs, taken on the day of the yellow fever booster vaccination. The rearrangement uses TRBV11-2 and TRBJ2-6; 9 nucleotides line up with TRBD1. Written as DNA, the CDR3 is TGTGCCAGCAGCTTAGATTACCCAGGGACAGGGCTCCCTGGGGCCAACGTCCTGACTTTC. Translated: CASSLDYPGTGLPGANVLTF.